This passage covers 3 T cell receptor beta chains from one sample sequenced in a study of blood T cell repertoires in COVID-19. Only in-frame clones appear in the TCRdb table, and some are missing; sequencing was by immunoSEQ multiplex PCR. The profile covers fewer than 15,000 clones, with around 83% appearing a single time and over 30% taken by the ten largest. Sequenced sample: peripheral blood. All receptors derive from a man aged 45-60 years with active COVID-19.

This chain uses TRBV7-9 with TRBJ2-7; tentatively, D is TRBD2 (5 bases). V lost 3 bases, J lost 6 bases, and 12 bases lay in between. The length of the CDR3 is 13 residues. Germline CDR1 reads SEHNR; CDR2 reads FQNEAQ (reference sequence). CDR3 in DNA: TGTGCCAGCAGCTTGAGGGCCCAGGCCGAGCAGTACTTC. Its protein is CASSLRAQAEQYF.

This chain joins TRBV7-2 and TRBJ1-3; tentatively, D is TRBD1 (5 bases). V gave up 4 bases and J gave up 3 bases, with 13 bases separating them. This CDR3 is 15 amino acids long. Germline loops: CDR1 SGHTA, CDR2 FQGNSA. CDR3 residues: CASSSFDSGGNTIYF. The CDR3 DNA sequence: TGTGCCAGCAGCTCCTTTGACAGTGGTGGAAACACCATATATTTT.

The V and J genes are TRBV6-5 and TRBJ1-2, with 8 bases matching TRBD1. With 7 bases clipped from V and 3 bases from J, the junction kept 7 bases outside the gene matches. The CDR3 loop spans 14 amino acids. From germline, CDR1 is MNHEY and CDR2 SVGAGI. In nucleotides, the CDR3 is TGTGCCAGCAAAACTACAGGGGGGTACTATGGCTACACCTTC. Protein product: CASKTTGGYYGYTF.